This is a list of T cell receptor beta chains from one sample in a study of blood T cell repertoires in COVID-19. Using immunoSEQ multiplex PCR, the repertoire was profiled, and TCRdb retains in-frame clones only, with some absent. Found here are around 77,000 clones, 85% to 95% of them singletons; the top ten hold around 4.7%. Sequencing input: peripheral blood. These receptors all come from a woman in her sixties or seventies with active COVID-19. Each CDR3 is given with its conserved first and last residue. D genes are given only for firm matches.

j_call: TRBJ1-4; v_call: TRBV5-1; d_call: -; cdr3_aa: CASSLGQSHLGEKLFF
j_call: TRBJ1-3; v_call: TRBV5-1; d_call: -; cdr3_aa: CASSGFSGNTIYF
j_call: TRBJ1-1; v_call: TRBV4-1; d_call: TRBD1; cdr3_aa: CASSQERQGGTEAFF
j_call: TRBJ2-1; v_call: TRBV19; d_call: -; cdr3_aa: CASSMVALTEQFF
j_call: TRBJ2-7; v_call: TRBV28; d_call: -; cdr3_aa: CASSLPRLRHEQYF
j_call: TRBJ1-2; v_call: TRBV7-2; d_call: -; cdr3_aa: CASSLGQVVGGYTF
j_call: TRBJ2-2; v_call: TRBV5-4; d_call: TRBD2; cdr3_aa: CASSPTSGRSPGELFF
j_call: TRBJ1-2; v_call: TRBV7-9; d_call: -; cdr3_aa: CASSYPMGGLEGYTF
j_call: TRBJ2-3; v_call: TRBV6-6; d_call: TRBD2; cdr3_aa: CASAAGGRTDTQYF
j_call: TRBJ2-2; v_call: TRBV7-9; d_call: -; cdr3_aa: CASSTDIDTGELFF
j_call: TRBJ1-3; v_call: TRBV13; d_call: -; cdr3_aa: CASSQQAGSGNTIYF
j_call: TRBJ1-4; v_call: TRBV18; d_call: TRBD1; cdr3_aa: CASSPGQGNEKLFF
j_call: TRBJ2-5; v_call: TRBV7-2; d_call: TRBD2; cdr3_aa: CASSPQSSGRGETQYF